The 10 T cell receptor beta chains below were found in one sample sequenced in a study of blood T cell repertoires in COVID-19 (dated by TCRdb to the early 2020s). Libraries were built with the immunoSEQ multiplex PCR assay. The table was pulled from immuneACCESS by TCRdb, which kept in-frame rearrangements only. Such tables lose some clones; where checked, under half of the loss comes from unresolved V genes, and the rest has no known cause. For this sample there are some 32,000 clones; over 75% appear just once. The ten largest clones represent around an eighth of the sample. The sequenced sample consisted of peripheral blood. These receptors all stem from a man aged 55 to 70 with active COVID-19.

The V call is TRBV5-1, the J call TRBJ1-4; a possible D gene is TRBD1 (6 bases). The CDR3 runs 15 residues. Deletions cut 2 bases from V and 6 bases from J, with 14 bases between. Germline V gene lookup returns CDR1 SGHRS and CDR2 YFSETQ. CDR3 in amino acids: CASSLGGARDEKLFF. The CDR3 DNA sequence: TGCGCCAGCAGCTTAGGGGGGGCCCGGGATGAAAAACTGTTTTTT.

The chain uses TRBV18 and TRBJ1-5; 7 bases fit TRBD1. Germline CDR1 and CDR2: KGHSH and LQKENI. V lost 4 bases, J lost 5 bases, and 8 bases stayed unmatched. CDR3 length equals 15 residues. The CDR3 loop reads CASSQTEGAYQPQHF. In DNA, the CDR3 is TGTGCCAGCTCACAGACGGAGGGGGCATATCAGCCCCAGCATTTT.

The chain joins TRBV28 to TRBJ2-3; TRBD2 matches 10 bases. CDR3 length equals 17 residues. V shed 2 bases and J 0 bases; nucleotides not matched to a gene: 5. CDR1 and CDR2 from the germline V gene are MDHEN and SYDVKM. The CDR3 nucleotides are TGTGCCAGCAGTTTAGGTACTAGCGGGACTAGCACAGATACGCAGTATTTT. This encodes CASSLGTSGTSTDTQYF.

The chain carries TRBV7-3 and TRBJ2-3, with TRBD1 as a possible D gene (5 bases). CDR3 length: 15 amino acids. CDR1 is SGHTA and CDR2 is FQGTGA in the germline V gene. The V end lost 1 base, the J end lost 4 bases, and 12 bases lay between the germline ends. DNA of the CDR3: TGTGCCAGCAGCTTAAGTCAGGGCAGTTCAGATACGCAGTATTTT. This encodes CASSLSQGSSDTQYF.

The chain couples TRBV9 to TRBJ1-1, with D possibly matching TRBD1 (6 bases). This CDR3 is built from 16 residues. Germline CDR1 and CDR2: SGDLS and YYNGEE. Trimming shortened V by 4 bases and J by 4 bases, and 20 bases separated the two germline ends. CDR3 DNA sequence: TGTGCCAGCAGCCCCCCAGGGGAGTACCTGAGCACTGAAGCTTTCTTT. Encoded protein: CASSPPGEYLSTEAFF. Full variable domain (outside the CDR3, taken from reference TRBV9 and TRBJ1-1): DSGVTQTPKHLITATGQRVTLRCSPRSGDLSVYWYQQSLDQGLQFLIQYYNGEERAKGNILERFSAQQFPDLHSELNLSSLELGDSALYFCASSPPGEYLSTEAFFGQGTRLTVV.

CDR3 in DNA: TGTGCCAGCAGCCAAGAGACAGGAAGGGGCAATCAGCCCCAGCATTTT. Protein sequence: CASSQETGRGNQPQHF. V and J are TRBV3-1 (or the pseudogene TRBV3-2) and TRBJ1-5, with a possible D match to TRBD1 (6 bases). CDR1 is LGHDT and CDR2 is YNNKEL in the germline V gene (reference sequence). The V end lost 0 bases, the J end lost 2 bases, and 11 bases lay between the germline ends. The CDR3 consists of 16 residues.

CDR3 in amino acids: CASSLGRGLLYEQYF. The CDR3 nucleotides are TGTGCCAGCAGCTTGGGGAGGGGGCTTCTCTACGAGCAGTACTTC. The gene calls are TRBV5-4 and TRBJ2-7; tentative D call: TRBD1 (7 bases). Germline values: CDR1 SGHNT, CDR2 YYREEE (reference sequence). V was cut by 0 bases and J by 3 bases, with 13 bases left in between. This CDR3 comprises 15 residues.

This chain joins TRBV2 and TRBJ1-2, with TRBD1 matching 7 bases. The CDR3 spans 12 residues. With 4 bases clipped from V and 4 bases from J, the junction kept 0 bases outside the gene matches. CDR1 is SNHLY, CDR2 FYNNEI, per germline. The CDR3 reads CASSAGGYGYTF. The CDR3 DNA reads TGTGCCAGCAGTGCAGGGGGCTATGGCTACACCTTC.

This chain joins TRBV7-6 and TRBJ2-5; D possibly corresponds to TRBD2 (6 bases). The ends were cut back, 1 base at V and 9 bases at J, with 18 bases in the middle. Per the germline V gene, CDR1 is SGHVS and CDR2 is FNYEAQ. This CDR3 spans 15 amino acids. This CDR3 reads CASSLGLAQVSAQYF. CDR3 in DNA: TGTGCCAGCAGCTTAGGGCTAGCGCAGGTTTCGGCCCAGTACTTC.

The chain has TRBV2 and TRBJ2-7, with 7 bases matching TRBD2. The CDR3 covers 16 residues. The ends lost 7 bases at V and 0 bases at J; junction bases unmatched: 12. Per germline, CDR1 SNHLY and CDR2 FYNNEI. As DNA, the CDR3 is TGTGCCAGCACCCGAAATAGCGGGTACAGCTCCTACGAGCAGTACTTC. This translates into CASTRNSGYSSYEQYF.